These 27 T cell receptor beta chains originate from one sample sequenced in a study of long-term antiretroviral therapy in people with HIV. Version v3.0 of the immunoSEQ assay ran at survey level. Clones were read by immunoSEQ multiplex PCR, and TCRdb kept only the in-frame ones, dropping some. The profile shows 15,000 or so clones, roughly nine tenths of them singletons. Specimen: unsorted PBMCs, collected 2.1 years after starting antiretroviral therapy. All receptors derive from a middle-aged woman with HIV.

The chain links TRBV30 to TRBJ1-5, with TRBD1 identical over 8 bases. Germline CDR1 GTSNPN, CDR2 SVGIG (reference sequence). Losses at the gene ends were 2 bases for V and 6 bases for J; bases not matched to a gene: 6. The CDR3 is 14 amino acids. CDR3: CAWSRGQGGQPQHF. Written as DNA, the CDR3 is TGTGCCTGGAGTCGCGGACAGGGTGGTCAGCCCCAGCATTTT. Full variable domain (remainder filled in from reference TRBV30 and TRBJ1-5): SQTIHQWPATLVQPVGSPLSLECTVEGTSNPNLYWYRQAAGRGLQLLFYSVGIGQISSEVPQNLSASRPQDRQFILSSKKLLLSDSGFYLCAWSRGQGGQPQHFGDGTRLSIL.

The chain employs TRBV19 and TRBJ1-2, with D maybe TRBD1 (6 bases). Germline V lookup: CDR1 LNHDA, CDR2 SQIVND (reference sequence). Trimming took off 5 bases at V and 6 bases at J, with 22 bases between the two ends. The CDR3 is 16 residues long. CDR3 nucleotide sequence: TGTGCCAGTAGTGCAATACAGGGAACACCAAGCCATGGCTACACCTTC. Protein sequence: CASSAIQGTPSHGYTF.

This clone is a singleton in its sample. V gene TRBV5-1 combines with J gene TRBJ2-2, with 10 bases that match TRBD2. The CDR3 sequence is 16 residues long. J was trimmed by 3 bases and V by 3 bases; bases with no gene match: 5. The V gene's germline CDR1 is SGHRS and CDR2 YFSETQ. The DNA for the CDR3 is TGCGCCAGCAGCTCGAGCGGGGGGGCCTACACCGGGGAGCTGTTTTTT. It translates to CASSSSGGAYTGELFF.

CDR3 region: CASSLAREFNEQFF. For the CDR3, the DNA is TGTGCCAGCAGCTTGGCCAGGGAATTCAATGAGCAGTTCTTC. The chain has TRBV5-4 and TRBJ2-1, with a weak D call TRBD1 (5 bases). Germline loops: CDR1 SGHNT, CDR2 YYREEE (reference sequence). Trimming took 0 bases from V and 6 from J, leaving 10 bases between them. This CDR3 is built from 14 residues.

The chain combines TRBV6-5 with TRBJ1-2; 7 nucleotides match TRBD1. The length of the CDR3 is 15 residues. V gave up 0 bases and J gave up 10 bases; unmatched junction bases: 11. The germline CDR1 and CDR2 sequences are MNHEY and SVGAGI. For the CDR3, the DNA is TGTGCCAGCAGTTACTCGAAAGGGGGCACCGCCGACTACACCTTC. It encodes CASSYSKGGTADYTF.

The V gene is TRBV27, the J gene TRBJ2-4; 11 nucleotides match TRBD1. The germline CDR1 and CDR2 sequences are MNHEY and SMNVEV (reference sequence). The CDR3 length is 19 residues. Unmatched junction bases numbered 14, after V lost 6 bases and J lost 1 base. CDR3 bases: TGTGCCAGCAGGGCCGGTGGACAGGGGGCGCGATCGGCCAAAAACATTCAGTACTTC. It specifies CASRAGGQGARSAKNIQYF.

This rearrangement joins TRBV6-6 to TRBJ2-5, with 9 bases that match TRBD1. CDR3 length equals 14 residues. Germline-derived CDR1 and CDR2 are MNHNY and SVGAGI (reference sequence). V dropped 4 bases and J dropped 5; count of bases not matched to a gene: 5. CDR3 bases: TGTGCCAGCAGTTCCGGACAGGGGATTGAGACCCAGTACTTC. It translates to CASSSGQGIETQYF.

This clone was observed a few times. This chain uses TRBV9 with TRBJ2-5, with D possibly being TRBD1 or TRBD2 (5 bases each). Trimming stripped 7 bases from V and 5 bases from J, with 9 bases between. The CDR3 is 11 residues long. In germline, CDR1 is SGDLS, CDR2 YYNGEE. CDR3 bases: TGTGCCAGCGGGGGTCGTGAGACCCAGTACTTC. Amino acid sequence: CASGGRETQYF. Together with reference TRBV9 and TRBJ2-5, the CDR3 gives the full variable domain: DSGVTQTPKHLITATGQRVTLRCSPRSGDLSVYWYQQSLDQGLQFLIQYYNGEERAKGNILERFSAQQFPDLHSELNLSSLELGDSALYFCASGGRETQYFGPGTRLLVL.

The chain has TRBV30 and TRBJ1-1, with D possibly being TRBD1 (5 bases). Trimming cost V 3 bases and J 8 bases, with 16 bases left between them. Germline V gene lookup returns CDR1 GTSNPN and CDR2 SVGIG (reference sequence). CDR3 length equals 13 residues. The CDR3 reads CAWRETGLFEAFF. CDR3 sequence (DNA): TGTGCCTGGAGAGAAACAGGTTTGTTCGAAGCTTTCTTT. The full variable domain, completed using reference TRBV30 and TRBJ1-1, is SQTIHQWPATLVQPVGSPLSLECTVEGTSNPNLYWYRQAAGRGLQLLFYSVGIGQISSEVPQNLSASRPQDRQFILSSKKLLLSDSGFYLCAWRETGLFEAFFGQGTRLTVV.

This sequence joins TRBV19 and TRBJ1-2; TRBD1 might be the D (5 bases). The CDR3 consists of 14 residues. Trimming left V 1 base short and J 0 bases short, with 6 bases between. CDR1 LNHDA and CDR2 SQIVND come from the germline V gene (reference sequence). The CDR3, as DNA: TGTGCCAGTAGTATAGCAGGGCCTAACTATGGCTACACCTTC. It yields the protein CASSIAGPNYGYTF.

This clone was detected only once. Here the CDR3 reads CASSFGLGGGEQYF. The CDR3 nucleotides are TGTGCCAGCAGCTTTGGGCTAGGAGGAGGCGAGCAGTACTTC. The chain couples TRBV7-9 to TRBJ2-7; D perhaps matches TRBD2 (5 bases). Trimming pared 3 bases from V and 6 bases from J, leaving 15 bases between. CDR1 SEHNR and CDR2 FQNEAQ come from the germline V gene (reference sequence). CDR3 length: 14 amino acids. The full variable domain, in which reference TRBV7-9 and TRBJ2-7 provide the parts outside the CDR3, is DTGVSQNPRHKITKRGQNVTFRCDPISEHNRLYWYRQTLGQGPEFLTYFQNEAQLEKSRLLSDRFSAERPKGSFSTLEIQRTEQGDSAMYLCASSFGLGGGEQYFGPGTRLTVT.

The rearrangement joins TRBV19 to TRBJ2-3; D gene uncertain. Trimming cost V 3 bases and J 2 bases, with 12 bases left between them. CDR1 is LNHDA and CDR2 is SQIVND in the germline V gene (reference sequence). The CDR3 length is 15 residues. The CDR3 bases are TGTGCCAGTAGTATTGCCCTCGCATTCACAGATACGCAGTATTTT. Translated, it gives CASSIALAFTDTQYF. Combining the CDR3 with reference TRBV19 and TRBJ2-3 gives the whole variable domain DGGITQSPKYLFRKEGQNVTLSCEQNLNHDAMYWYRQDPGQGLRLIYYSQIVNDFQKGDIAEGYSVSREKKESFPLTVTSAQKNPTAFYLCASSIALAFTDTQYFGPGTRLTVL.

The chain links TRBV6-6 to TRBJ1-2; TRBD1 agrees at 7 bases. V dropped 2 bases and J dropped 8; count of bases not matched to a gene: 5. The CDR3 runs 13 residues. Germline CDR1 is MNHNY and CDR2 is SVGAGI (reference sequence). CDR3 coding DNA: TGTGCCAGCAGTTACGCCGACAGGGACGGCTACACCTTC. It specifies CASSYADRDGYTF.

The chain employs TRBV6-5 and TRBJ2-3, with D possibly being TRBD2 (6 bases). Trimming removed 6 bases from V and 6 bases from J, with 13 bases in between. The CDR3 covers 13 residues. Per germline, CDR1 MNHEY and CDR2 SVGAGI. The CDR3 DNA is TGTGCCAGCAGGAGGGACTTTATGGATACGCAGTATTTT. Translating gives CASRRDFMDTQYF.

A single count supports this clone. This rearrangement joins TRBV27 to TRBJ2-1; 7 bases map to TRBD1. The trim removed 1 base at V and 3 bases at J, leaving 3 bases unmatched. Germline V lookup: CDR1 MNHEY, CDR2 SMNVEV (reference sequence). The CDR3 extends over 15 amino acids. The CDR3 loop reads CASSLLGTVYNEQFF. CDR3 bases: TGTGCCAGCAGTTTATTAGGGACAGTCTACAATGAGCAGTTCTTC.

This clone is a singleton in its sample. The chain recombines TRBV20-1 with TRBJ2-7, with D unresolved. The ends were cut back, 3 bases at V and 2 bases at J, with 5 bases in the middle. The CDR3 runs 11 residues. The germline CDR1 and CDR2 sequences are DFQATT and SNEGSKA (reference sequence). The CDR3 sequence: CSASHTYEQYF. CDR3 nucleotide sequence: TGCAGTGCTAGCCATACCTACGAGCAGTACTTC.

The chain joins TRBV6-5 to TRBJ1-6; 7 bases fit TRBD1. Germline V gene lookup returns CDR1 MNHEY and CDR2 SVGAGI. This CDR3 region has 15 residues. The V segment lost 2 bases and the J segment 8 bases; nucleotides outside the gene matches: 6. CDR3 amino acids: CASSYSDRADSPLHF. DNA of the CDR3: TGTGCCAGCAGTTACAGCGACAGGGCGGATTCACCCCTCCACTTT.

The CDR3 DNA follows: TGTGCCAGCACAGCCCGGACAGAGAACTATGGCTACACCTTC. Encoded protein: CASTARTENYGYTF. The chain carries TRBV6-5 and TRBJ1-2; tentative D call: TRBD1 (6 bases). V lost 7 bases, J lost 2 bases, and 14 bases lay in between. Germline CDR1 and CDR2: MNHEY and SVGAGI. The CDR3 length is 14 residues.

V usage is TRBV5-1 and J usage is TRBJ1-1; tentatively, D is TRBD1 (5 bases). CDR3 length equals 15 residues. Between the trimmed V and J ends, which lost 0 bases and 3 bases, there was a span of 12 bases. CDR1 and CDR2 from the germline V gene are SGHRS and YFSETQ. CDR3 nucleotide sequence: TGCGCCAGCAGCTTGGCCCCTGGGGCGCACACTGAAGCTTTCTTT. This codes for CASSLAPGAHTEAFF.

The chain uses TRBV6-1 and TRBJ2-3; D ambiguous. Trimming shortened V by 7 bases and J by 8 bases, and 19 bases separated the two germline ends. CDR1 is MNHNS, CDR2 SASEGT, per germline. The CDR3 loop spans 14 amino acids. The CDR3 reads CASMLLDSEGTQYF. The CDR3 DNA follows: TGTGCCAGCATGTTATTGGATTCGGAAGGTACGCAGTATTTT.

The J gene is TRBJ2-7, the V gene TRBV6-5; D not certain. V dropped 6 bases and J dropped 0 bases, with 12 bases sitting between them. Germline V CDR1 and CDR2: MNHEY, SVGAGI. The length of the CDR3 is 14 residues. The CDR3 region is CASRAWVDSYEQYF. In DNA form, the CDR3 reads TGTGCCAGCAGGGCGTGGGTTGACTCCTACGAGCAGTACTTC.

The V and J genes are TRBV5-1 and TRBJ1-3; 8 positions match TRBD1. Looked up from germline, CDR1 is SGHRS and CDR2 is YFSETQ. The CDR3 length is 14 residues. Germline trimming cut 0 bases from V and 8 bases from J; bases unmatched to any gene: 4. Here the CDR3 reads CASSLEYRGDTIYF. The CDR3 DNA reads as TGCGCCAGCAGCTTGGAGTACAGGGGGGACACCATATATTTT.

The rearrangement joins TRBV6-5 to TRBJ2-7; the D gene is possibly TRBD1 (6 bases). Germline CDR1 and CDR2: MNHEY and SVGAGI. The CDR3 has 13 residues. V was clipped by 10 bases and J by 6 bases, with 19 bases between them. DNA of the CDR3: TGTGCCACCTACAGGGTTGGCGAGGGCGAGCAGTACTTC. This gives the protein CATYRVGEGEQYF.

As to this clone: The germline gene is not matched at one end of the junction; a read error may be the cause. V gene TRBV15 combines with J gene TRBJ1-3, with D maybe TRBD1 (6 bases). Germline CDR1 LNHNV, CDR2 YYDKDF (reference sequence). The CDR3 totals 13 residues. CDR3 in amino acids: CATSRGTGLPYNF. The CDR3 region has the DNA TGTGCCACCAGCAGGGGAACAGGGTTGCCTTACAATTTT.

This sequence joins TRBV5-1 and TRBJ2-1; 8 bases are a match to TRBD1. Germline V gene data show CDR1 as SGHRS and CDR2 as YFSETQ. This CDR3 spans 15 amino acids. J gave up 4 bases and V 0 bases, and 3 bases lay outside the gene matches. The CDR3 protein is CASSLAGGAYNEQFF. The CDR3 DNA is TGCGCCAGCAGCTTGGCAGGGGGCGCTTACAATGAGCAGTTCTTC.

The V and J genes are TRBV6-1 and TRBJ1-2; 11 nucleotides agree with TRBD1. V lost 6 bases, J lost 7 bases, and 10 bases stayed unmatched. The CDR3 runs 15 residues. CDR1 is MNHNS and CDR2 is SASEGT in the germline V gene. CDR3 sequence: CASRSGTGGWGGYTF. Here the CDR3 DNA reads TGTGCCAGCAGGTCCGGGACAGGGGGTTGGGGTGGCTACACCTTC.

This chain uses TRBV7-9 with TRBJ2-7; D not certain. The germline V gene encodes CDR1 SEHNR and CDR2 FQNEAQ (reference sequence). This CDR3 region has 15 residues. V gave up 5 bases and J gave up 2 bases, with 16 bases separating them. The CDR3 is CASSPILGGAYEQYF. For the CDR3, the DNA is TGTGCCAGCAGCCCAATCTTGGGCGGAGCCTACGAGCAGTACTTC.